This T cell receptor beta chain was captured by sequencing in a study of OX40 agonist ivuxolimab in advanced cancers. Background on the study: Three partial responders included one hepatocellular carcinoma patient and two cutaneous melanoma patients.

A history of autoimmune disease or systemic immunosuppression excluded patients. This CDR3 region has 15 residues. Germline V lookup: CDR1 SGHTA, CDR2 FQGNSA. V lost 0 bases and J 6 bases, leaving 12 bases between the germline ends. Assay: immunoSEQ multiplex PCR; the TCRdb copy retains only in-frame clones and omits some. The table shows tens of thousands of clones, with roughly 81% occurring only once. The specimen comprised CD4+ or CD8+ T cells sorted from blood, sampled in a trial of the OX40 agonist ivuxolimab. The chain links TRBV7-2 to TRBJ2-1, with D possibly matching TRBD2 (7 bases). This TCR was recovered from an adult with an advanced solid tumor such as melanoma, head and neck, liver or kidney cancer. Written as DNA, the CDR3 is TGTGCCAGCAGCTTAGCGGGGGGGCCCCTCAATGAGCAGTTCTTC. It encodes CASSLAGGPLNEQFF.